The clone carrying this TCR beta chain appeared a few times. The CDR3 has 19 residues. V trimming: 8 bases; J trimming: 4 bases; junction bases outside the gene matches: 22. This sample is part of a study of blood T cells in healthy people across ages. A second PCR of about 7 to 12 cycles used a sample-barcoded 5' primer and a J-beta primer mix. TCRdb reprocessed the 5' RACE reads with MiXCR, giving one entry per CDR3 protein. The repertoire has around 2 million distinct CDR3 sequences, about 39% of them found once; the top ten carry more than 20%. The sequenced material came from blood. J is TRBJ1-2 and V is TRBV12-3 or TRBV12-4, with 10 bases aligning to TRBD1. The origin of this receptor is a human donor in good health. The DNA for the CDR3 is TGTGCCAGCCGGCCCAATGTGCAAACCGGGACAGGGGTTGCCTATGGCTACACCTTC. Translation gives CASRPNVQTGTGVAYGYTF.